This T cell receptor beta chain is from a study of T cell repertoires in cytomegalovirus infection. With 0 bases clipped from V and 6 bases from J, the junction kept 10 bases outside the gene matches. The CDR3 spans 16 residues. The germline V gene has CDR1 DFQATT and CDR2 SNEGSKA (reference sequence). Concerning this clonotype itself: Its specificity is unknown.

TCRdb processed the reads anew with MiXCR; each CDR3 protein has one entry. Altogether a few hundred thousand distinct CDR3 sequences are present, around 40% being singletons, with the ten largest covering roughly 50%. The chain recombines TRBV20-1 with TRBJ2-2; TRBD1 matches at 7 bases. The sequencing used cultured PBMCs, collected from culture after CMV antigen stimulation. The TCR sequence derives from a human donor in good health (CMV status not recorded). Some clones in this sample may be carry-over from other donors' samples. The CDR3 DNA follows: TGCAGTGCTAGAGATCAGGGTCAGGGGGTGCCCGGGGAGCTGTTTTTT. As protein: CSARDQGQGVPGELFF.